The clone carrying this TCR beta chain was observed a few times. Its specificity is not known. TCR alpha and TCR beta cDNA libraries carrying sample barcodes and UMIs came from 5'RACE with constant-segment primers. One entry per CDR3 protein, called by TCRdb with MiXCR from the 5' RACE reads. The sample consists of 400,000 or so distinct CDR3 sequences, 20% of them appearing once. These data are taken from a study of T-cell memory formation after mild COVID-19. Across the whole study: Most TCR clusters belonged to a single donor. General study findings and limits: Researchers could not confirm that second-wave clones peaking on day 37 targeted SARS-CoV-2.

Trimming at V came to 4 bases and at J to 11 bases, leaving 11 bases not matched to a gene. The CDR3 contains 14 residues. CDR1 is MNHEY and CDR2 is SVGAGI in the germline V gene. The sample consisted of PBMCs or a T cell subset sorted from them (not recorded which). The chain couples TRBV6-5 to TRBJ2-4; 7 nucleotides align to TRBD1. This TCR was sampled from an adult woman who had mild COVID-19 (a few samples of this study predate the infection). Cell type and time point are not known. The CDR3 region is CASSFDRASTVQYF. The CDR3 DNA is TGTGCCAGCAGTTTCGACAGGGCCTCAACGGTTCAGTACTTC.